This TCR beta chain was identified in a study of blood T cell repertoires in COVID-19. At the level of the study: COVID-19 samples from acute and convalescent phases originated in the United States, Italy and Spain. T cells, B-cell-depleted T cells, or PBMCs supplied cDNA or gDNA.

V lost 4 bases and J lost 3, with 14 bases in between. Germline CDR1 reads SGDLS; CDR2 reads YYNGEE. The CDR3 is made up of 15 amino acids. Original handling: Researchers report that nucleated cell counts were estimated from reference gene primer amplification. Assay: immunoSEQ multiplex PCR; the TCRdb copy retains only in-frame clones and omits some. V and J calls and clone size follow that table, whereas D and trimming were derived from the DNA. The repertoire has some 81,000 clones, about nine tenths of them found once; the top ten carry under 1.1%. The sequenced material came from peripheral blood. The chain combines TRBV9 with TRBJ2-1; weak D call: TRBD1 (6 bases). The TCR comes from a woman aged 45-59 years in a cohort sampled during active COVID-19. The CDR3 nucleotides read TGTGCCAGCAGCTCACTACAGGGCGGCTACAATGAGCAGTTCTTC. This sequence encodes CASSSLQGGYNEQFF. Full variable domain (rest looked up from reference TRBV9 and TRBJ2-1): DSGVTQTPKHLITATGQRVTLRCSPRSGDLSVYWYQQSLDQGLQFLIQYYNGEERAKGNILERFSAQQFPDLHSELNLSSLELGDSALYFCASSSLQGGYNEQFFGPGTRLTVL.